This T cell receptor (beta chain) was captured by sequencing in a study of Ad26.COV2.S vaccination and SARS-CoV-2 variants. Points from the study as a whole: Among vaccine recipients, spike-specific TCR breadth exceeded that of placebo recipients.

The method was immunoSEQ multiplex PCR; TCRdb's version includes in-frame clones alone and lacks a portion of them. The sample includes about 320,000 clones, around four fifths seen only once; the top ten take around 2%. Of note for this clone: Its target is unknown.

V was clipped by 3 bases and J by 1 base, with 9 bases between them. In germline, CDR1 is MNHNS, CDR2 SASEGT. The CDR3 is made up of 14 amino acids. Noted treatment: around 19 received Ad26.COV2.S at low or high dose, single or two shots; about 5 received placebo; per-sample allocation not given. The samples date from day 63 after the first vaccine or placebo injection. This rearrangement joins TRBV6-1 to TRBJ1-1; the D is unclear. This TCR was sampled from a person aged 18-60 years who received the Ad26.COV2.S COVID-19 vaccine or a placebo. Sequenced here: peripheral blood, sampled in a trial of Ad26.COV2.S vaccine versus placebo. For the CDR3, the DNA is TGTGCCAGCAGTGACAAGGCGAAGAACACTGAAGCTTTCTTT. It translates to CASSDKAKNTEAFF.